The clone carrying this T cell receptor beta chain was recorded many times. Its antigen is not identified. One entry per CDR3 protein, called by TCRdb with MiXCR from the 5' RACE reads. This table holds 25,000 to 30,000 distinct CDR3 sequences, roughly 5% found once. Germline V lookup: CDR1 SGDLS, CDR2 YYNGEE. The CDR3 is made up of 14 amino acids. Unmatched junction bases numbered 6, after V lost 4 bases and J lost 9 bases. The entry originates in a study of CD8 T cells in ankylosing spondylitis. The study, taken as a whole, reports: Earlier literature documents some of the motif variants in reactive arthritis synovial fluid and blood.

Sequencing was performed on blood, either unsorted or a sorted T cell fraction (not recorded which). The TCR originated in a female donor with ankylosing spondylitis or in good health (not recorded which). The chain joins TRBV9 to TRBJ2-1; 11 bases are a match to TRBD2. In DNA form, the CDR3 reads TGTGCCAGCAGCCCACCGGGACTAGCGGTTGAGCAGTTCTTC. Amino acid sequence: CASSPPGLAVEQFF.